This T cell receptor beta chain was captured in a study of human thymus T cells. The CDR3 contains 14 residues. V dropped 1 base and J dropped 3 bases, with 11 bases sitting between them. The germline CDR1 and CDR2 sequences are SGHRS and YFSETQ. Profiling relied on immunoSEQ multiplex PCR, and the TCRdb table lists in-frame clones only, not all of them. The repertoire has some 130,000 clones, around 96% of them found once; the top ten carry 0.02% to 0.03%. Study-level points and caveats: Thymic as well as blood repertoires seemed to favor certain V and J genes unevenly. Related studies found that unrelated individuals share highly overlapping thymic repertoires.

Turning to this clone: Its specificity is not known.

Resections removed during corrective heart surgery provided the thymus tissue used. Serving as donors were healthy Finnish infants, each of whom was having open corrective surgery for congenital heart defects. The V call is TRBV5-1, the J call TRBJ2-7; a possible D gene is TRBD2 (6 bases). Sequenced sample: thymus tissue. The receptor was derived from a boy under three years old with a congenital heart defect but otherwise immunologically healthy. The CDR3 reads CASSLSGLSYEQYF. DNA for the CDR3: TGCGCCAGCAGCTTGTCTGGACTAAGCTACGAGCAGTACTTC. Full variable domain (outside the CDR3, taken from reference TRBV5-1 and TRBJ2-7): KAGVTQTPRYLIKTRGQQVTLSCSPISGHRSVSWYQQTPGQGLQFLFEYFSETQRNKGNFPGRFSGRQFSNSRSEMNVSTLELGDSALYLCASSLSGLSYEQYFGPGTRLTVT.